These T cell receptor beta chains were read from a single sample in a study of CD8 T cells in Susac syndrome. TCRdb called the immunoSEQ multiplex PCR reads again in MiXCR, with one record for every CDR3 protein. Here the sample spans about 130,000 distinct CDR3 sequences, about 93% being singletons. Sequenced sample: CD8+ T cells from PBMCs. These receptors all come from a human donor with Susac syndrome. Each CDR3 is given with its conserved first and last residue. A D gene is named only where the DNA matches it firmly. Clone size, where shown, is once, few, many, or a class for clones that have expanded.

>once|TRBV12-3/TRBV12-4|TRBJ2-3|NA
CASGQGPSTDTQYF
TGTGCCAGCGGTCAGGGGCCGAGTACAGATACGCAGTATTTT
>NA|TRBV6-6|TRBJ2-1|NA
CASTTPGGGGNEQFF
TGTGCCAGCACCACGCCCGGAGGAGGCGGCAATGAGCAGTTCTTC
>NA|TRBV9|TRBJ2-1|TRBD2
CASSHAAGGYNEQFF
TGTGCCAGCTCCCATGCGGCGGGAGGTTACAATGAGCAGTTCTTC
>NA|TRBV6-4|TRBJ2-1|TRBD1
CVSSDGQGENLKQFF
TGTGTCAGCAGTGATGGACAGGGGGAGAATTTGAAGCAGTTCTTC
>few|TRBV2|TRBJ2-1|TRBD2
CASSSGLAGGRENEQFF
TGTGCCAGCAGTAGCGGACTAGCGGGAGGAAGGGAGAATGAGCAGTTCTTC
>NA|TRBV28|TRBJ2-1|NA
CASSVPTGGWHNEQFF
TGTGCCAGCAGTGTACCGACCGGGGGCTGGCACAATGAGCAGTTCTTC
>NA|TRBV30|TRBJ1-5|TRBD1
CAWSVWGQGSQPQHF
TGTGCCTGGAGTGTATGGGGACAGGGAAGTCAGCCCCAGCATTTT
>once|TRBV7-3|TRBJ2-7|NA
CASSPGVGSSYEQYF
TGTGCCAGCAGCCCTGGTGTTGGCAGTTCCTACGAGCAGTACTTC
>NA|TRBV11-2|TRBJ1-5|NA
CASSASLAGGSHQPQHF
TGTGCCAGCAGCGCCTCCCTGGCCGGGGGTAGCCATCAGCCCCAGCATTTT
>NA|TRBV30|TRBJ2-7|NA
CAWSMLGYEQYF
TGTGCCTGGAGCATGCTGGGATACGAGCAGTACTTC
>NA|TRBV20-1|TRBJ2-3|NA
CSAVDSTSTDTQYF
TGCAGTGCCGTAGACAGTACTAGCACAGATACGCAGTATTTT
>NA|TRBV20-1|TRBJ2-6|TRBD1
CSATTGSGANVLTF
TGCAGTGCAACGACAGGGTCTGGGGCCAACGTCCTGACTTTC
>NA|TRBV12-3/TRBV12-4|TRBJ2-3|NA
CASSFVPDTQYF
TGTGCCAGCAGTTTCGTCCCAGATACGCAGTATTTT
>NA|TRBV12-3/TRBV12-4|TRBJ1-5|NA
CASRPTGNSNQPQHF
TGTGCCAGCAGACCGACAGGTAATAGCAATCAGCCCCAGCATTTT
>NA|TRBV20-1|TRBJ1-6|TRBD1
CSARGGTDTSPLHF
TGCAGTGCTAGAGGTGGGACAGACACCTCACCCCTCCACTTT
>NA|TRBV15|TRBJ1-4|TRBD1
CATSFRTGEAEKLFF
TGTGCCACCAGCTTCCGGACAGGGGAGGCGGAAAAACTGTTTTTT
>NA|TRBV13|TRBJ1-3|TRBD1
CASSKGQGNGNTIYF
TGTGCCAGCAGCAAGGGACAGGGGAACGGAAACACCATATATTTT
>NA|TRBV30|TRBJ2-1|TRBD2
CAWNTLAGGAYNEQFF
TGTGCCTGGAACACACTAGCGGGGGGGGCCTACAATGAGCAGTTCTTC
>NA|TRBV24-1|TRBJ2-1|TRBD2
CATSRGAGVENEQFF
TGTGCCACCAGCCGGGGAGCGGGAGTTGAAAATGAGCAGTTCTTC
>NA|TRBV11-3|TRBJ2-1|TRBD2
CASSLVGSGDYNEQFF
TGTGCCAGCAGCTTAGTAGGTAGCGGGGATTACAATGAGCAGTTCTTC
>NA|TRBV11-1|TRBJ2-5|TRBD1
CASSFEDRAGETQYF
TGTGCCAGCAGCTTCGAGGACAGGGCGGGGGAGACCCAGTACTTC
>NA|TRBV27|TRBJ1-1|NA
CASRTLQTKNTEAFF
TGTGCCAGCAGGACCCTACAGACCAAGAACACTGAAGCTTTCTTT
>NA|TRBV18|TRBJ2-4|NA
CASSPLAWVKNIQYF
TGTGCCAGCTCACCACTAGCTTGGGTCAAAAACATTCAGTACTTC
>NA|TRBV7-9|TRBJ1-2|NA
CASSPDDSLDSGYTF
TGTGCCAGCAGCCCCGATGACAGCCTTGACTCTGGCTACACCTTC
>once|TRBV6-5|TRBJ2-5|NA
CASSYGGAYETQYF
TGTGCCAGCAGTTACGGGGGGGCGTACGAGACCCAGTACTTC
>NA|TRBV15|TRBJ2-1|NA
CATSNLGVRNEQFF
TGTGCCACCAGCAACCTGGGGGTTAGGAATGAGCAGTTCTTC
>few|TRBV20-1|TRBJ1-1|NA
CSARDSLNTEAFF
TGCAGTGCTCGGGATTCCCTGAACACTGAAGCTTTCTTT
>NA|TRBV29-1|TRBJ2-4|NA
CSVEDSVVGTGIQYF
TGCAGCGTTGAAGATTCTGTGGTGGGGACCGGCATTCAGTACTTC
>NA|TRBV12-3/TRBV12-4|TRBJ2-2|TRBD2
CASTSGLAGGPNTGELFF
TGTGCCAGCACCTCGGGACTAGCGGGAGGCCCGAACACCGGGGAGCTGTTTTTT
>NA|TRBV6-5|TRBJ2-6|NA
CASSFRGLMGANVLTF
TGTGCCAGCAGTTTTCGGGGGCTCATGGGGGCCAACGTCCTGACTTTC